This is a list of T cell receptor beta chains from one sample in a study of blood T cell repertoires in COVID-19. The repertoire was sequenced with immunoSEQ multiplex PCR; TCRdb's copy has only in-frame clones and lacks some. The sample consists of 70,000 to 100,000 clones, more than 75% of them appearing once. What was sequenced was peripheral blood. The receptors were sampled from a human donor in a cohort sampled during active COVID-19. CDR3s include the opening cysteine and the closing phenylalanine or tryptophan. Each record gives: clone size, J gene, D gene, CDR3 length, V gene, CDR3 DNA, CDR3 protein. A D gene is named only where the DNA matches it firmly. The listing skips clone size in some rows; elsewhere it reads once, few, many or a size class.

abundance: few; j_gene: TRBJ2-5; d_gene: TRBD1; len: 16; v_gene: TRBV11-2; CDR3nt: TGTGCCAGCAGCCCTAGCCGGACAGGGTCCGGGGAGACCCAGTACTTC; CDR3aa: CASSPSRTGSGETQYF
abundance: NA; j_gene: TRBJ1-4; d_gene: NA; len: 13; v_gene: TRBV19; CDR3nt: TGTGCCAGTAGCCGAGGGACTAATGAAAAACTGTTTTTT; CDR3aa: CASSRGTNEKLFF
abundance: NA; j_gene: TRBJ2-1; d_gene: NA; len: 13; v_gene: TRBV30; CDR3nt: TGTGCCTGGAGTGTAGCCGGGACACCATCCCAGTTCTTC; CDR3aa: CAWSVAGTPSQFF
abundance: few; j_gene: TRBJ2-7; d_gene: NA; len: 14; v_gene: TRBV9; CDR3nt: TGTGCCAGCAGCGTAGCGTGGGGGCCAGATGAGCAGTACTTC; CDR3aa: CASSVAWGPDEQYF
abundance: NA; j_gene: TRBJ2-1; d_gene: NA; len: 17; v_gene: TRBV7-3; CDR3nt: TGTGCCAGCAGCTTAGGGCCGGGGGTAGTTCGCCACAATGAGCAGTTCTTC; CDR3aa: CASSLGPGVVRHNEQFF
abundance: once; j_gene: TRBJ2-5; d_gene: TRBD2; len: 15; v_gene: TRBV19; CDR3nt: TGTGCCAGTACCACTAGCGGGGGCCTCCAAGAGACCCAGTACTTC; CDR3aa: CASTTSGGLQETQYF
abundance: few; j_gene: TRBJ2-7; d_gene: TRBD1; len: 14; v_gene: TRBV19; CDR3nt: TGTGCCAGTAGTGTTGGACAGGGGGCGTACGAGCAGTACTTC; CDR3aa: CASSVGQGAYEQYF
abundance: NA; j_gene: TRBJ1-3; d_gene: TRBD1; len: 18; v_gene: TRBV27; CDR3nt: TGTGCCAGCAGTCCAGTAAGGGCTACAGGGGGCATCGGAAACACCATATATTTT; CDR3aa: CASSPVRATGGIGNTIYF
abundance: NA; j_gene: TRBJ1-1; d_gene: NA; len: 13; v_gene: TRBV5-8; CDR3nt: TGTGCCAGCAGCTTGTACCCGGGCACTGAAGCTTTCTTT; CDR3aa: CASSLYPGTEAFF
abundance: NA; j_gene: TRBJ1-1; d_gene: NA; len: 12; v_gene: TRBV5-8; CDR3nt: TGTGCCAGCAGCTTTGGGAGCACTGAAGCTTTCTTT; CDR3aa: CASSFGSTEAFF
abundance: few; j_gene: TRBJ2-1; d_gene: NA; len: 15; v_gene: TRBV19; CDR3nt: TGTGCCAGTACCCACGGCCCGGGGAAAGACAATGAGCAGTTCTTC; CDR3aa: CASTHGPGKDNEQFF
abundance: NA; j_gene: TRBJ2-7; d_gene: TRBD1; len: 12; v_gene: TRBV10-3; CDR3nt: TGTGCCATCAGAGGGACAGGGGACGAGCAGTACTTC; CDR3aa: CAIRGTGDEQYF
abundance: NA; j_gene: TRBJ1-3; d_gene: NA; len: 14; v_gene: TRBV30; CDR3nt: TGTGCCTGGAGTGTTGGCAGGGCTGGAAACACCATATATTTT; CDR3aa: CAWSVGRAGNTIYF
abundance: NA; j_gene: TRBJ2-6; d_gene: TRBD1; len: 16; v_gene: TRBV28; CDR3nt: TGTGCCAGCAGTCAACAGGGGGCCTCTGGGGCCAACGTCCTGACTTTC; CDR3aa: CASSQQGASGANVLTF
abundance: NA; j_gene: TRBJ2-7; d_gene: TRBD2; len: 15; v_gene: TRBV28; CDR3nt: TGTGCCAGCACCATACGACTAGCGGCCTCCTACGAGCAGTACTTC; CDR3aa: CASTIRLAASYEQYF
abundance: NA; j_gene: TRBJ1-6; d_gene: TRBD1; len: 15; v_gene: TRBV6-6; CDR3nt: TGTGCCAGCATCTCCTCGGACAGGGGGAGGAGGCCCCTCCACTTT; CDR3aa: CASISSDRGRRPLHF
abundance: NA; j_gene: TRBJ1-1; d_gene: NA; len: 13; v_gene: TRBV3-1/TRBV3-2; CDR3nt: TGTGCCAGCAGCCAAGATCGGGTCGCGAGGGCTTTCTTT; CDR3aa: CASSQDRVARAFF
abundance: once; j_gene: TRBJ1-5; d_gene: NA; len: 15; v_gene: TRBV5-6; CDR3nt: TGTGCCAGCAGCTTACTCAGGGGAAAGAATCAGCCCCAGCATTTT; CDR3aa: CASSLLRGKNQPQHF
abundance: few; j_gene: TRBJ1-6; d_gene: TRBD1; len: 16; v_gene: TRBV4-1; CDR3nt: TGCGCCAGCAGCCAAGAGTCGGGACAGGGAGGATCACCCCTCCACTTT; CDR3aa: CASSQESGQGGSPLHF
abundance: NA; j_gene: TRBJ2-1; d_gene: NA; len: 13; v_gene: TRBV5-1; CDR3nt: TGCGCCAGCAGCTTCCCCGGTCTCAATGAGCAGTTCTTC; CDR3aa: CASSFPGLNEQFF
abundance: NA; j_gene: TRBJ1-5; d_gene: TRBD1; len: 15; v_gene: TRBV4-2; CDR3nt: TGTGCCAGCAGCCTCGGGACAGGGCTGGGTCAGCCCCAGCATTTT; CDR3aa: CASSLGTGLGQPQHF
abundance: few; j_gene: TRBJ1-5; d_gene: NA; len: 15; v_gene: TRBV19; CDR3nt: TGTGCCAGTAGTGGGAAGTGGGGGGGCATGCAGCCCCAGCATTTT; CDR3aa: CASSGKWGGMQPQHF
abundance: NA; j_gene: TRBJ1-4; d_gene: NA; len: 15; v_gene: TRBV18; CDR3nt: TGTGCCAGCTCACCATTGGGGGCTATAGATGAAAAACTGTTTTTT; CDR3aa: CASSPLGAIDEKLFF
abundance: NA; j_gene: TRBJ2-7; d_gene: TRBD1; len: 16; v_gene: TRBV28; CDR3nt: TGTGCCAGCAGCCCTCAGGGGGCGTCACCCCGGGGCGAGCAGTACTTC; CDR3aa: CASSPQGASPRGEQYF
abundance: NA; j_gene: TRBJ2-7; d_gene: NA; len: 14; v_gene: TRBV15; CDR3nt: TGTGCCACCAGCATTGAGCGGGCCGCCTACGAGCAGTACTTC; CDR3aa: CATSIERAAYEQYF
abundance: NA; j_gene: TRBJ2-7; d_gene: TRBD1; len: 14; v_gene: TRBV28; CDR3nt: TGTGCCAGCGTCCGAGCCACAGGGGCATTCGAGCAGTACTTC; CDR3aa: CASVRATGAFEQYF
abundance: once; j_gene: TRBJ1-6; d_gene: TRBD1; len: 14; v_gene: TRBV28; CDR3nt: TGTGCCACAAAGAGGGACAGGGCAAATTCACCCCTCCACTTT; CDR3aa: CATKRDRANSPLHF
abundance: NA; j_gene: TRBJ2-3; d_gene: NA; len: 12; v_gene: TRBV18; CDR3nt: TGTGCCAGCTCACCCGAGGCAGATACGCAGTATTTT; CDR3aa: CASSPEADTQYF
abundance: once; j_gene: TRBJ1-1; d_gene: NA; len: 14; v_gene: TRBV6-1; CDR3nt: TGTGCCAGCAGTGAAGTGAAGGGAGGGACTGAAGCTTTCTTT; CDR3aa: CASSEVKGGTEAFF
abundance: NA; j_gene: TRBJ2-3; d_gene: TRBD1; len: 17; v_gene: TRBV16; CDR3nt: TGTGCCAGCAGCCAATTCGACAGGGCTGAAAGCACAGATACGCAGTATTTT; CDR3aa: CASSQFDRAESTDTQYF
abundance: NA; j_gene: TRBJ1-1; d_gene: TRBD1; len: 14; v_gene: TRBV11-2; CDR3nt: TGTGCCAGCAGATCGGGACAGTTGGGCACTGAAGCTTTCTTT; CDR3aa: CASRSGQLGTEAFF
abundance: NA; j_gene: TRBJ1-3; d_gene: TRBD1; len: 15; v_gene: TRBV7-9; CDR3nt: TGTGCCAGCCTCGGACAGGGTGCGATGGGAAACACCATATATTTT; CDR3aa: CASLGQGAMGNTIYF
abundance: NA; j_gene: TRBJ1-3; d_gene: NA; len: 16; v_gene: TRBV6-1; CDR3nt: TGTGCCAGCAGTGAAGCGCAGGACTTCTCTGGAAACACCATATATTTT; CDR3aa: CASSEAQDFSGNTIYF
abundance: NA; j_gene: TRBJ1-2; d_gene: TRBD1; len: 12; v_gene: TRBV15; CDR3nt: TGTGCCACCCCCGGGACAGGGGAAGGCTACACCTTC; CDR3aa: CATPGTGEGYTF
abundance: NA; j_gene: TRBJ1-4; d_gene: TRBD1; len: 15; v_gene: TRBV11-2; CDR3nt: TGTGCCAGCAGCTTAACTTCGCCAGGGGGCGAAAAACTGTTTTTT; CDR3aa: CASSLTSPGGEKLFF
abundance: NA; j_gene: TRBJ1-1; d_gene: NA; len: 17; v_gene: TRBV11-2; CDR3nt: TGTGCCAGCAGCTTCGTCTTAGGGGGGGCCAGGAGTAGTAAAGCTTTCTTT; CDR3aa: CASSFVLGGARSSKAFF
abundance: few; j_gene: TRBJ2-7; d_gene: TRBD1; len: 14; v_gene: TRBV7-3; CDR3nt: TGTGCCAGCAGCCCGGGACAGGGAACCTACGAGCAGTACTTC; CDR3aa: CASSPGQGTYEQYF
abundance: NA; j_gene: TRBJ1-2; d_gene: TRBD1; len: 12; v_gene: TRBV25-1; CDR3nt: TGTGCCAGCTCGGGACAGGACTATGGCTACACCTTC; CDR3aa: CASSGQDYGYTF
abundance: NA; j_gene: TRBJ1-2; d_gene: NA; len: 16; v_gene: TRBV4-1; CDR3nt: TGCGCCAGCAGCCAAGATCGAGAGCGAATTAACTATGGCTACACCTTC; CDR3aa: CASSQDRERINYGYTF
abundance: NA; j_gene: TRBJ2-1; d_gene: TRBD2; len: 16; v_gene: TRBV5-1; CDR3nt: TGCGCCAGCAGCCAGTTAGCGGGAGGAGGGTGGAATGAGCAGTTCTTC; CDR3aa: CASSQLAGGGWNEQFF
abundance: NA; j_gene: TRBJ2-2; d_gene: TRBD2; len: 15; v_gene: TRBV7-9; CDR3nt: TGTGCCAGCAGCCCCAGCGGGAGTGGGACCGGGGAGCTGTTTTTT; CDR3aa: CASSPSGSGTGELFF
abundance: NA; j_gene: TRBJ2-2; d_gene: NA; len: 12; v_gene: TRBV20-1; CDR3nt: TGCAGTGCTAGTCGCGGAGGCGGGGAGCTGTTTTTT; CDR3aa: CSASRGGGELFF
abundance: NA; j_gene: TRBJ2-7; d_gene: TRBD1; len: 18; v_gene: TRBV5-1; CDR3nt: TGCGCCAGCAGCTTGGTCCCCGCTGGACAGGGGGTCTCCTACGAGCAGTACTTC; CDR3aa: CASSLVPAGQGVSYEQYF